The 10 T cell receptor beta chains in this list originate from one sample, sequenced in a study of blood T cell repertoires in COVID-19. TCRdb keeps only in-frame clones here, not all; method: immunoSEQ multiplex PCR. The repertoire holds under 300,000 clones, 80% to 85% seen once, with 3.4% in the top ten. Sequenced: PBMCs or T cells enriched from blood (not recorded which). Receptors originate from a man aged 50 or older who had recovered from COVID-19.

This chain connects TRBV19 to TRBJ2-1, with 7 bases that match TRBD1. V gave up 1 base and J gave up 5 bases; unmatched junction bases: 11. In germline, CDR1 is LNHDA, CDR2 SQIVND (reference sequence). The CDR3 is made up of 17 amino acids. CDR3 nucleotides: TGTGCCAGTAGTATAGGGGGCGGCAGGGGGTATAACAATGAGCAGTTCTTC. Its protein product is CASSIGGGRGYNNEQFF.

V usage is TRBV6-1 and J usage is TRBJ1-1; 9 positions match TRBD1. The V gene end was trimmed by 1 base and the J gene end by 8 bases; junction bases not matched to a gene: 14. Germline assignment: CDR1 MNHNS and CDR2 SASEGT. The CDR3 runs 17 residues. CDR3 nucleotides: TGTGCCAGCAGTGAAGACAGGAGACAGGGGGGTTTCTTCGAAGCTTTCTTT. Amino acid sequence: CASSEDRRQGGFFEAFF.

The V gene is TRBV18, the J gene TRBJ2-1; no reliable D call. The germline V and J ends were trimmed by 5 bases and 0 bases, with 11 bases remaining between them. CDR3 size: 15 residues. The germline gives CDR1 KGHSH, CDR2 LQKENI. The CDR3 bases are TGTGCCAGCTCAAATACCGTCAGCTCCTACAATGAGCAGTTCTTC. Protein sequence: CASSNTVSSYNEQFF.

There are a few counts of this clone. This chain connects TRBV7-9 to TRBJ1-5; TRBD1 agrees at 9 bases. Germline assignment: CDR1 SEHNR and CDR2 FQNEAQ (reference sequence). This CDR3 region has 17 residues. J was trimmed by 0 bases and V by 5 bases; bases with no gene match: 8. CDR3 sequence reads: CASSPGTGMVSNQPQHF. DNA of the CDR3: TGTGCCAGCAGCCCCGGGACAGGGATGGTTAGCAATCAGCCCCAGCATTTT.

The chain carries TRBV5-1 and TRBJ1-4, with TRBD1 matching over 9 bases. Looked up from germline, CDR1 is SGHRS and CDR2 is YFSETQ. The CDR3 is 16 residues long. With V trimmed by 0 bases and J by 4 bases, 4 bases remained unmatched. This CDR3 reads CASSLGDRDGNEKLFF. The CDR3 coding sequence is TGCGCCAGCAGCTTGGGGGACAGGGACGGTAATGAAAAACTGTTTTTT.

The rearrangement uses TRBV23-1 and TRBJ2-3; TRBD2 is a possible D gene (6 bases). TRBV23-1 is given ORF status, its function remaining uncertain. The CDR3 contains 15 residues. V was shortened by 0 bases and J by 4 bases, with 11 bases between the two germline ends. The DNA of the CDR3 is TGCGCCAGCAGTCAATCTTGGAGGGACCCAGATACGCAGTATTTT. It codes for CASSQSWRDPDTQYF.

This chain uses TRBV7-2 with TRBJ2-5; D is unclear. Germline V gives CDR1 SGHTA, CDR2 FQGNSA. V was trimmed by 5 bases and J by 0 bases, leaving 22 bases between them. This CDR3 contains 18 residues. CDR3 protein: CASSHQRSRLMYQETQYF. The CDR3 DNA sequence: TGTGCCAGCAGCCATCAACGGTCCCGACTTATGTACCAAGAGACCCAGTACTTC.

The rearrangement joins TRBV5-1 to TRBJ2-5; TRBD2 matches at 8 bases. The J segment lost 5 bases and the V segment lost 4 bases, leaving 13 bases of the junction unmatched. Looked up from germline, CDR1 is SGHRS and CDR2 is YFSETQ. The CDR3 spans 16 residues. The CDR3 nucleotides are TGCGCCAGCAGCCCTACCCATATAGCGGGAAAGGAGACCCAGTACTTC. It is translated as CASSPTHIAGKETQYF.

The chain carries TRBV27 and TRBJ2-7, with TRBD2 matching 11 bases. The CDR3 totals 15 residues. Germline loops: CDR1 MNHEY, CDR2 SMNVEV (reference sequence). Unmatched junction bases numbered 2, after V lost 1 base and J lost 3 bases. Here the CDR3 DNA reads TGTGCCAGCAGTTTATTACTAGCGGGGGTCTACGAGCAGTACTTC. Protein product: CASSLLLAGVYEQYF.

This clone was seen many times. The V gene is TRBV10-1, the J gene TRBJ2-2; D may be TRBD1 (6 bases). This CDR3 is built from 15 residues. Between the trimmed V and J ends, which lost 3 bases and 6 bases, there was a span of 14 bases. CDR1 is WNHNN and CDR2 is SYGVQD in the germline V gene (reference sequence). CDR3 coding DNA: TGCGCCAGCAGTGATGAGCGAGAGGGGGCCGGGGAGCTGTTTTTT. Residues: CASSDEREGAGELFF.